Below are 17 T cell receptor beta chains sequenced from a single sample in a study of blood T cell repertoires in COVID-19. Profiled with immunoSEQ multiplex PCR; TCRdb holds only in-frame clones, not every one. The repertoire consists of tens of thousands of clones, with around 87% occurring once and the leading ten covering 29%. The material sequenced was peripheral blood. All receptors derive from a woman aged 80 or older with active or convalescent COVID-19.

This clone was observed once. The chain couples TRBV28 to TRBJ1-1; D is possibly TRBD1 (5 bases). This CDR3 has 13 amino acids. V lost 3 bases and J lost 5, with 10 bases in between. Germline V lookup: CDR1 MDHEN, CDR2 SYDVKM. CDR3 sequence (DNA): TGTGCCAGCAGTTTTGGACGGGGGACTGAAGCTTTCTTT. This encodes CASSFGRGTEAFF. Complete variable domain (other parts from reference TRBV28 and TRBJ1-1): DVKVTQSSRYLVKRTGEKVFLECVQDMDHENMFWYRQDPGLGLRLIYFSYDVKMKEKGDIPEGYSVSREKKERFSLILESASTNQTSMYLCASSFGRGTEAFFGQGTRLTVV.

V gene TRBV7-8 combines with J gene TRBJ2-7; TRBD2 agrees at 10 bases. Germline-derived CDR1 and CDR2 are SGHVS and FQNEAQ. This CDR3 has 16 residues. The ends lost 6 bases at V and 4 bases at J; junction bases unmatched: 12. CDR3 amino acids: CASRNRLLAGEYEQYF. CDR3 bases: TGTGCCAGCAGAAACCGCTTGCTAGCGGGGGAGTACGAGCAGTACTTC.

CDR3 sequence reads: CASSLAQDPARSPLHF. CDR3 in DNA: TGTGCCAGCAGCTTGGCACAGGACCCCGCCAGATCACCCCTCCACTTT. J is TRBJ1-6 and V is TRBV5-5, with D maybe TRBD1 (5 bases). Germline V gene sequence: CDR1 SGHKS, CDR2 YYEKEE (reference sequence). V gave up 0 bases and J gave up 10 bases, with 17 bases separating them. The CDR3 totals 16 residues.

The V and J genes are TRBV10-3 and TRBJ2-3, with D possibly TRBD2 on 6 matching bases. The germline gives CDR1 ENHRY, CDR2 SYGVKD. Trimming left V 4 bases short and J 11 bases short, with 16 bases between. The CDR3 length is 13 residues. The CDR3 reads CAISGDPTEGQYF. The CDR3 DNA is TGTGCCATCAGTGGTGACCCGACGGAGGGGCAGTATTTT.

CDR3 amino acids: CASRSSDRGHGYTF. CDR3 DNA: TGCGCCAGCCGAAGCTCAGACAGGGGACATGGCTACACCTTC. V and J are TRBV5-1 and TRBJ1-2, with 8 positions matching TRBD1. This CDR3 comprises 14 residues. The V and J ends lost 7 bases and 6 bases, in that order; junction bases with no gene match: 11. The V gene's germline CDR1 is SGHRS and CDR2 YFSETQ.

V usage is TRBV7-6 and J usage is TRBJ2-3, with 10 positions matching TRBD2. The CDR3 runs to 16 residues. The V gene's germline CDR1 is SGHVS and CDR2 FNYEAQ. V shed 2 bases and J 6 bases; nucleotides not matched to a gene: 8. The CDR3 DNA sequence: TGTGCCAGCAGCTTACGTCTAGCGGGGGTTGGGGATACGCAGTATTTT. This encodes CASSLRLAGVGDTQYF.

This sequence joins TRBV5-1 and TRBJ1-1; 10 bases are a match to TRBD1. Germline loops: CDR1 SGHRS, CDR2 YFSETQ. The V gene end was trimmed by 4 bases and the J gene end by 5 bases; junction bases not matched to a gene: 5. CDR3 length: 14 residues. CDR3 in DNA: TGCGCCAGCAGCCTATCGGGACAGGGGACTGAAGCTTTCTTT. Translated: CASSLSGQGTEAFF.

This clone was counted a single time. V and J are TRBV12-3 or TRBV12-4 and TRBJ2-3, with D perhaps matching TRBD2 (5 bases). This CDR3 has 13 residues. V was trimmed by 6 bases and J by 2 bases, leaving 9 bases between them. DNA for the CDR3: TGTGCCAGCAGCCCCGGGATCACAGATACGCAGTATTTT. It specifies CASSPGITDTQYF.

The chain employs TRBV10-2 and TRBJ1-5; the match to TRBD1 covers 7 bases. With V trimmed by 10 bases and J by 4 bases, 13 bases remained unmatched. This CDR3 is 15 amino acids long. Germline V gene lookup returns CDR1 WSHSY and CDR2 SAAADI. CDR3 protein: CATRLGPQGNQPQHF. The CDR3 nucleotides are TGCGCCACAAGATTGGGTCCACAGGGGAATCAGCCCCAGCATTTT.

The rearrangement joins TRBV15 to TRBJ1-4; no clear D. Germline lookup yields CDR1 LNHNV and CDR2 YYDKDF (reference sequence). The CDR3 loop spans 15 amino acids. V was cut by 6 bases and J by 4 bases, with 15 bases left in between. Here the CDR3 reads CATSPPRGLNEKLFF. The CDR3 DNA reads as TGTGCCACCAGTCCCCCCCGCGGGCTTAATGAAAAACTGTTTTTT.

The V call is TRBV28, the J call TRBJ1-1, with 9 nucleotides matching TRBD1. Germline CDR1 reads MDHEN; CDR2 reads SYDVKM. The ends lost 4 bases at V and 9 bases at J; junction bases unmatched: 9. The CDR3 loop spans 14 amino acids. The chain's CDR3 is CASSYRAGTGKAFF. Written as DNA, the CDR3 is TGTGCCAGCAGTTATAGGGCAGGGACAGGGAAAGCTTTCTTT.

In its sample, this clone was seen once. For the CDR3, the DNA is TGTGCCAGCAGTGAAGAAGCGACAGGTGGTGGCTACACCTTC. Its protein product is CASSEEATGGGYTF. The chain is built from TRBV2 and TRBJ1-2; weak D call: TRBD1 (6 bases). This CDR3 is built from 14 residues. V lost 1 base to trimming and J lost 7 bases, with 13 bases between them. Germline values: CDR1 SNHLY, CDR2 FYNNEI.

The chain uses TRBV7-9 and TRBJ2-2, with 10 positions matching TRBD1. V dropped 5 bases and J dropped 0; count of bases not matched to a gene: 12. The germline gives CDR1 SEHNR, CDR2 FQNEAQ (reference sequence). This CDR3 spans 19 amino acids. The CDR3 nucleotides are TGTGCCAGCAGCCGCGGGACAGGGGTTTCACTATCGAACACCGGGGAGCTGTTTTTT. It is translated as CASSRGTGVSLSNTGELFF.

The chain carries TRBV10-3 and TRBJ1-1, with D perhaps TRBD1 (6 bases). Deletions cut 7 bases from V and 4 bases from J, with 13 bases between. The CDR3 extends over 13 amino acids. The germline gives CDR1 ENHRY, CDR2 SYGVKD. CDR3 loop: CAITGGLGTEAFF. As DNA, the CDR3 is TGTGCCATCACGGGGGGCTTGGGCACTGAAGCTTTCTTT.

CDR3 DNA sequence: TGCGCCAGCAGCCAAGAGGGGGCCGGGGAAAAACTGTTTTTT. Its translation: CASSQEGAGEKLFF. The chain links TRBV4-3 to TRBJ1-4; D may be TRBD1 (6 bases). V was clipped by 0 bases and J by 8 bases, with 10 bases between them. The CDR3 contains 14 residues. From germline, CDR1 is LGHNA and CDR2 YSLEER.

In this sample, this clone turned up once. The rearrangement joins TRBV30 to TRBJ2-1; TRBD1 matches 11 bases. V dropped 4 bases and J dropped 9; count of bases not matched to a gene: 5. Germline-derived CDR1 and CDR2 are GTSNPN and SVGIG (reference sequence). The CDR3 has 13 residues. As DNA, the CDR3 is TGTGCCTGGAACCCGGGACAGGGGGGTGAGCAGTTCTTC. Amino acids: CAWNPGQGGEQFF.

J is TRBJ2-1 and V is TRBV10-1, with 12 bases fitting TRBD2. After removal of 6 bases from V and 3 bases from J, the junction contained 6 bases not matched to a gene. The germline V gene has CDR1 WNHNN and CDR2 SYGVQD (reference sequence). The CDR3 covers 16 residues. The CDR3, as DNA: TGCGCCAGCAGCCCCAGGACTAGCGGGAACTACAATGAGCAGTTCTTC. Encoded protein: CASSPRTSGNYNEQFF.